The TCR beta chain described here comes from a study of blood T cell repertoires in COVID-19. CDR3 length: 15 amino acids. Losses at the gene ends were 7 bases for V and 2 bases for J; bases not matched to a gene: 8. Germline loops: CDR1 LNHDA, CDR2 SQIVND (reference sequence). Produced via immunoSEQ multiplex PCR; TCRdb's table is partial and in-frame only. The repertoire holds fewer than 450,000 clones, with 90% as singletons. Each recovered donor of Cohort 3 presented with two negative PCRs, clearance, or symptom resolution. The sample taken for sequencing was PBMCs or T cells enriched from blood (not recorded which). This chain uses TRBV19 with TRBJ1-3; 7 bases fit TRBD1. The TCR originated in a man younger than 35 who had recovered from COVID-19. The CDR3 bases are TGTGCCAGTACTGATGACAGGGCTGCTGGAAACACCATATATTTT. Its protein product is CASTDDRAAGNTIYF.